This TCR beta chain derives from a study of Ad26.COV2.S vaccination and SARS-CoV-2 variants. The overall study: Ad26.COV2.S shots went into the muscle once or twice, 56 days apart.

Generated by immunoSEQ multiplex PCR, the TCRdb table keeps only in-frame clones and is missing some. The sample records a few hundred thousand clones, over 75% being singletons. Of note for this clone: The target antigen is unknown. This sample also contains other DNA sequences that code for the same CDR3.

Study results and caveats: Breadth and depth estimates from TCRs may understate total T cell responses.

The treatment denotes: over 15 received Ad26.COV2.S at low or high dose, single or two shots; several received placebo; per-sample allocation not given. Repertoires come from day 63 after the first vaccine or placebo injection. The germline CDR1 and CDR2 sequences are GTSNPN and SVGIG (reference sequence). V was cut by 3 bases and J by 5 bases, with 16 bases left in between. The CDR3 is 14 residues long. The rearrangement joins TRBV30 to TRBJ1-1, with D maybe TRBD1 (5 bases). The source material was peripheral blood, sampled in a trial of Ad26.COV2.S vaccine versus placebo. The sequence was collected from a person aged 18-65 years who received the Ad26.COV2.S COVID-19 vaccine or a placebo. As DNA, the CDR3 is TGTGCCTGGAGCCCTGGGACCTCCGGGACTGAAGCTTTCTTT. It encodes CAWSPGTSGTEAFF.